This note documents a single TCR beta chain sequence. Its cognate antigen is unknown. The CDR3 is made up of 14 amino acids. Germline CDR1 and CDR2: MNHEY and SVGAGI. V trimming: 6 bases; J trimming: 8 bases; junction bases outside the gene matches: 9. This record comes from a study of CD8 T cells in Susac syndrome. Study observations and caveats: By the study's own acknowledgment, its TCR sequencing and HLA analysis included relatively few individuals.

A quantity of about 0.5 to 1 ug RNA underwent reverse transcription using random hexamers. Coverage of TCR beta CDR3 amplification by immunoSEQ multiplex PCR extended to 54 Vbeta and 13 Jbeta. TCRdb analysed the immunoSEQ multiplex PCR reads with MiXCR anew, one entry per CDR3 protein. The profile shows approximately 94,000 distinct CDR3 sequences, about 95% of them singletons. Both CD4+ and CD8+ T cells were negatively isolated, and TEMRA cells underwent FACS enrichment. This TCR was sampled from a human donor with Susac syndrome. The V and J genes are TRBV6-5 and TRBJ1-2; 10 nucleotides align to TRBD1. Sequencing was carried out using CD8+ T cells from PBMCs. CDR3 amino acids: CASRRQGASKGYTF. Written as DNA, the CDR3 is TGTGCCAGCAGGCGACAGGGGGCGAGTAAGGGCTACACCTTC.